The present entry profiles one TCR beta chain with its context. Its antigen is as yet unknown. Other DNA sequences from this sample encode an identical CDR3 as well. These data originate in a study of cytomegalovirus exposure and HLA in healthy donors. Healthy bone marrow donors formed the donor group. The primer mix had 60 Vbeta and 13 Jbeta primers. Produced via immunoSEQ multiplex PCR; TCRdb's table is partial and in-frame only. In the table there are approximately 150,000 clones, 70% to 80% of which are singletons. This CDR3 has 15 amino acids. Germline CDR1 is SNHLY and CDR2 is FYNNEI. The V and J ends lost 6 bases and 0 bases, in that order; junction bases with no gene match: 2. Study outcomes and limitations: Relative to equally common others, HLA-associated TCR beta chains showed greater clonal expansion in a later analysis. Most CMV-associated TCR beta chains appeared HLA-restricted in a later analysis. There were several of the most significant clusters that appeared linked to common viral pathogens in a later analysis.

The V and J genes are TRBV2 and TRBJ1-4, with 9 bases matching TRBD1. Sequenced: PBMCs. The source is a man aged 35 to 55 in good health and CMV-seropositive. The CDR3 sequence: CASSRQGATNEKLFF. The CDR3 coding sequence is TGTGCCAGCAGCCGACAGGGGGCAACTAATGAAAAACTGTTTTTT. The whole variable domain, remainder taken from reference TRBV2 and TRBJ1-4, is EPEVTQTPSHQVTQMGQEVILRCVPISNHLYFYWYRQILGQKVEFLVSFYNNEISEKSEIFDDQFSVERPDGSNFTLKIRSTKLEDSAMYFCASSRQGATNEKLFFGSGTQLSVL.